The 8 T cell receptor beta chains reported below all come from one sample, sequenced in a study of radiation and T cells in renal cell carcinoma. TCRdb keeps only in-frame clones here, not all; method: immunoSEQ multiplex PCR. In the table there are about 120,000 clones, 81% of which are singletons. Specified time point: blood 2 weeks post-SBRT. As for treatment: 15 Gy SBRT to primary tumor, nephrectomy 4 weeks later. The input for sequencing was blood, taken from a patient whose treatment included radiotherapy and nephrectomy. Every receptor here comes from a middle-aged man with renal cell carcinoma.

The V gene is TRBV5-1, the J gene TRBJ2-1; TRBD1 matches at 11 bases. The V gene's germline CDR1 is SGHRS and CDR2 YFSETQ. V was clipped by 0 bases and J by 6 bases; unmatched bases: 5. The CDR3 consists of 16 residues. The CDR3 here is CASSLAVGTGGNEQFF. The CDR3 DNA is TGCGCCAGCAGCTTGGCGGTAGGGACAGGGGGCAATGAGCAGTTCTTC.

The CDR3 nucleotides read TGTGCCAGCAGCGCAAGCGGGGGTGCAGATACGCAGTATTTT. Protein: CASSASGGADTQYF. The chain has TRBV5-4 and TRBJ2-3, with 8 nucleotides matching TRBD2. The CDR3 has 14 residues. The germline CDR1 and CDR2 sequences are SGHNT and YYREEE (reference sequence). J lost 4 bases, V lost 4 bases, and 5 bases had no gene match.

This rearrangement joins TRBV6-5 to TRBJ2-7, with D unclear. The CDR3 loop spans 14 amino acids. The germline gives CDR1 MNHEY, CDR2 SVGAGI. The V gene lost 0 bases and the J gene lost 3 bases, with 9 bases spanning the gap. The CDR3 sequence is CASSYSRSNYEQYF. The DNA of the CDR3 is TGTGCCAGCAGTTACTCGAGGAGCAACTACGAGCAGTACTTC.

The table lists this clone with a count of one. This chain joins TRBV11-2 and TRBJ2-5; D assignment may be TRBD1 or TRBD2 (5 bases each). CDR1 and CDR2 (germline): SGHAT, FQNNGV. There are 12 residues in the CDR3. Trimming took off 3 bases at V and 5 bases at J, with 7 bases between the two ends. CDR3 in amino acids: CASSFWGETQYF. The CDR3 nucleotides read TGTGCCAGCAGCTTTTGGGGGGAGACCCAGTACTTC.

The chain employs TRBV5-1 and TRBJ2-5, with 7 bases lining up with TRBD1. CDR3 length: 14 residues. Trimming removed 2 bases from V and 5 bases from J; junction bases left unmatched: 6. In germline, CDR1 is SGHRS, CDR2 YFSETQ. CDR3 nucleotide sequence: TGCGCCAGCAGCTTCCGGGACAGTACTGAGACCCAGTACTTC. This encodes CASSFRDSTETQYF.

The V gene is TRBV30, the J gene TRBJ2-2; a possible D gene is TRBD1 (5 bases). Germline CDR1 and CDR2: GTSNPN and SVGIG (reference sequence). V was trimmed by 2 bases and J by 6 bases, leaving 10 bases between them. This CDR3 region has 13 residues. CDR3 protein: CAWSRVGAGELFF. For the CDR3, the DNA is TGTGCCTGGAGTCGCGTAGGGGCCGGGGAGCTGTTTTTT.

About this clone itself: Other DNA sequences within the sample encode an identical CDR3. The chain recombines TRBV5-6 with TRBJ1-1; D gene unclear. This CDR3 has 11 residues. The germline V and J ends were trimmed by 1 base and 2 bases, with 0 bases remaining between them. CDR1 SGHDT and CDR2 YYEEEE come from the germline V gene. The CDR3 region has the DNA TGTGCCAGCAGCTTGAACACTGAAGCTTTCTTT. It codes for CASSLNTEAFF.

The CDR3 DNA follows: TGTGCCAGCAGGTATGCGTCTAGCGGCTCCTACGAGCAGTACTTC. This encodes CASRYASSGSYEQYF. The V and J genes are TRBV6-5 and TRBJ2-7; TRBD2 aligns across 7 bases. The CDR3 is 15 residues long. Trimming removed 6 bases from V and 0 bases from J; junction bases left unmatched: 8. CDR1 and CDR2 (germline): MNHEY, SVGAGI.